This passage covers 6 T cell receptor beta chains from one sample sequenced in a study of blood T cell repertoires in COVID-19. TCRdb keeps only in-frame clones here, not all; method: immunoSEQ multiplex PCR. Here the sample spans roughly 260,000 clones, about nine tenths being singletons. Specimen: PBMCs or T cells enriched from blood (not recorded which). Receptor source: a woman in her thirties with acute COVID-19.

The chain couples TRBV6-2 or TRBV6-3 to TRBJ2-1; 11 nucleotides agree with TRBD2. Losses at the gene ends were 2 bases for V and 5 bases for J; bases not matched to a gene: 8. This CDR3 is built from 17 residues. Germline V lookup: CDR1 MNHEY, CDR2 SVGEGT. The DNA for the CDR3 is TGTGCCAGCAGTTACCGGAGTCGACTAGCGGGAAACAATGAGCAGTTCTTC. Amino acid sequence: CASSYRSRLAGNNEQFF.

This clone was seen just once. The chain recombines TRBV4-2 with TRBJ2-3, with 9 bases fitting TRBD2. The CDR3 totals 13 residues. With 0 bases clipped from V and 14 bases from J, the junction kept 6 bases outside the gene matches. CDR1 is LGHNA, CDR2 YNFKEQ, per germline. CDR3 bases: TGTGCCAGCAGCCAAGACAAGCTAGCGGGGACGTATTTT. It is translated as CASSQDKLAGTYF.

V gene TRBV5-1 combines with J gene TRBJ2-3; D perhaps matches TRBD1 (5 bases). The germline CDR1 and CDR2 sequences are SGHRS and YFSETQ. The CDR3 contains 15 residues. V was trimmed by 1 base and J by 3 bases, leaving 12 bases between them. The CDR3 loop is CASSLTGDLTDTQYF. DNA of the CDR3: TGCGCCAGCAGCTTGACAGGAGACCTAACAGATACGCAGTATTTT.

This clone showed up just a few times. This sequence joins TRBV6-1 and TRBJ1-1, with a weak D call TRBD1 (6 bases). The CDR3 contains 18 residues. V was trimmed by 4 bases and J by 2 bases, leaving 23 bases between them. Germline CDR1 is MNHNS and CDR2 is SASEGT. CDR3 in amino acids: CASSGRRGGGLLNTEAFF. CDR3 nucleotide sequence: TGTGCCAGCAGTGGCCGCCGAGGGGGGGGCCTCCTAAACACTGAAGCTTTCTTT.

The rearrangement joins TRBV5-1 to TRBJ1-1, with a possible D match to TRBD1 (5 bases). This CDR3 region has 15 residues. V lost 2 bases, J lost 5 bases, and 16 bases lay in between. Germline CDR1 reads SGHRS; CDR2 reads YFSETQ. CDR3 DNA: TGCGCCAGCAGCTTAGATCAGACAGTGGGGACTGAAGCTTTCTTT. This encodes CASSLDQTVGTEAFF.

The rearrangement links TRBV25-1 to TRBJ2-7; a weak D match, TRBD2 (5 bases). CDR1 and CDR2 from the germline V gene are MGHDK and SYGVNS. The CDR3 contains 14 residues. Trimming removed 2 bases from V and 4 bases from J, with 12 bases in between. CDR3 sequence: CASSEGTGSYEQYF. The CDR3 DNA reads TGTGCCAGCAGTGAAGGAACGGGAAGTTACGAGCAGTACTTC.